The entry below describes one T cell receptor (beta chain). Sequencing used immunoSEQ multiplex PCR; TCRdb keeps in-frame clones, though not all of them. In the table there are roughly 80,000 clones, over 80% of which are singletons. The data were taken from a study of blood T cell repertoires in COVID-19. Germline loops: CDR1 LNHNV, CDR2 YYDKDF (reference sequence). V was clipped by 2 bases and J by 1 base; unmatched bases: 7. The CDR3 runs to 18 residues. The chain couples TRBV15 to TRBJ2-6, with 8 bases fitting TRBD1. The sequence derives from a man aged 45-65 years with acute or convalescent COVID-19. The sequencing input was peripheral blood. The CDR3 loop is CATSRTGTGLSGANVLTF. The CDR3 DNA reads as TGTGCCACCAGCAGAACCGGGACAGGCCTTTCTGGGGCCAACGTCCTGACTTTC.